Listed below are T cell receptor beta chains from one sample, sequenced in a study of blood T cell repertoires in COVID-19. Assay: immunoSEQ multiplex PCR; the TCRdb copy retains only in-frame clones and omits some. The sample lists about 200,000 clones; roughly 87% were seen once. The sequencing sample was made of peripheral blood. The receptors shown here come from a man in his forties with active or convalescent COVID-19. The CDR3 runs from the conserved cysteine through the conserved F or W. The D gene is left open where the match is weak. A row's size may be missing; if present it is once, few, many or a size class.

V,J,D,size,DNA,CDR3
TRBV9,TRBJ2-7,TRBD1,-,TGTGCCAGCAGCCCCTCCGGGACAGGGGCCTACGAGCAGTACTTC,CASSPSGTGAYEQYF
TRBV19,TRBJ1-1,TRBD1,once,TGTGCCAGTCGACGAGGGGGCGCTTCCGCTGAAGCTTTCTTT,CASRRGGASAEAFF
TRBV10-3,TRBJ1-2,-,-,TGTGCCATCAGGTCGGTCCCCGAGTATGGCTACACCTTC,CAIRSVPEYGYTF
TRBV19,TRBJ2-5,TRBD1,-,TGTGCCAGTAGTTACAGGGGAAGCGGGACCCAGTACTTC,CASSYRGSGTQYF
TRBV27,TRBJ2-5,TRBD2,-,TGTGCCAGCAGTCCTTGGACTAGCGGGAGGGGGTCCCAGTACTTC,CASSPWTSGRGSQYF
TRBV12-5,TRBJ2-1,TRBD2,once,TGTGCTAGTGGTCCCCCCTCGGGGGGGCCGTCCTATGAGCAGTTCTTC,CASGPPSGGPSYEQFF
TRBV19,TRBJ2-1,TRBD2,-,TGTGCCAGTAGTAACGGGGGGGCGAATGAGCAGTTCTTC,CASSNGGANEQFF
TRBV27,TRBJ1-6,-,-,TGTGCCAGCGGTTCTCCTAATTCACCCCTCCACTTT,CASGSPNSPLHF
TRBV7-3,TRBJ2-3,-,-,TGTGCCAGCAGCCCCATCCACACAGATACGCAGTATTTT,CASSPIHTDTQYF
TRBV19,TRBJ2-3,TRBD1,few,TGTGCCAGTAGTAACGACAGGGGGGTAGATACGCAGTATTTT,CASSNDRGVDTQYF
TRBV6-5,TRBJ2-1,TRBD2,-,TGTGCCAGCAGAGCCAGCGGGAGGGCCTACAATGAGCAGTTCTTC,CASRASGRAYNEQFF
TRBV2,TRBJ1-2,-,-,TGTGCCAGCACCGAGGGGGGGTACTATGGCTACACCTTC,CASTEGGYYGYTF
TRBV11-2,TRBJ1-1,-,few,TGTGCCAGCAGCCCGGACGGACGAGGAGGGAACACTGAAGCTTTCTTT,CASSPDGRGGNTEAFF
TRBV27,TRBJ1-6,-,-,TGTGCCAGCAGTTTACCAGGGCTGAATTCACCCCTCCACTTT,CASSLPGLNSPLHF
TRBV4-2,TRBJ2-7,TRBD1,-,TGTGCCAGCAGCTGGACAGGGGGCTACGAGCAGTACTTC,CASSWTGGYEQYF
TRBV4-1,TRBJ1-5,-,-,TGCGCCAGCAGCCAAGGAGGGGGAGGGGCGAAGAATCAGCCCCAGCATTTT,CASSQGGGGAKNQPQHF
TRBV28,TRBJ2-1,-,-,TGTGCCAGCAGCGGAATAAGAATCAGGGATCTCGCCTACAATGAGCAGTTCTTC,CASSGIRIRDLAYNEQFF
TRBV28,TRBJ1-2,-,-,TGTGCCAGCAGTAAAATGTGGGCCGGGAACAACTATGGCTACACCTTC,CASSKMWAGNNYGYTF
TRBV5-6,TRBJ1-2,-,-,TGTGCCAGCAGCACCAGGGCGGGGGTATATGGCTACACCTTC,CASSTRAGVYGYTF
TRBV9,TRBJ1-1,-,-,TGTGCCAGCAGCGTAGAAGGGGGAACTGAAGCTTTCTTT,CASSVEGGTEAFF
TRBV28,TRBJ1-1,TRBD1,-,TGTGCCAGCAGTTATACAGGGGGGAACACTGAAGCTTTCTTT,CASSYTGGNTEAFF
TRBV6-5,TRBJ2-2,TRBD1,-,TGTGCCAGCACCCTCCGGACAGGGGGCGTAAGGGAGCTGTTTTTT,CASTLRTGGVRELFF
TRBV10-1,TRBJ2-2,TRBD1,-,TGCGCCAGCAGTGGGACAGGGAGCACCGGGGAGCTGTTTTTT,CASSGTGSTGELFF
TRBV2,TRBJ2-1,TRBD1,-,TGTGCCAGCAGTGGAACAGGGGGGAACGGCAATGAGCAGTTCTTC,CASSGTGGNGNEQFF
TRBV5-1,TRBJ2-5,-,-,TGCGCCAGCAGCTTTGGCGGCCTCCAAGAGACCCAGTACTTC,CASSFGGLQETQYF
TRBV11-1,TRBJ1-2,TRBD1,few,TGTGCCAGCAGCCGCGACAGGGATGGCTACACCTTC,CASSRDRDGYTF
TRBV29-1,TRBJ1-5,TRBD1,many,TGCAGCGTAACACAGGGACAGGGACAGCCCCAGCATTTT,CSVTQGQGQPQHF
TRBV27,TRBJ1-1,TRBD1,-,TGTGCCAGCAGTTCCGTACAGGGGGCGGACACTGAAGCTTTCTTT,CASSSVQGADTEAFF
TRBV21-1,TRBJ2-1,-,-,TGTGCCAGCAGCAACAGGAGGCGCCGGGCAGCAGCGGGGGCGCCAACTTCCTACAATGAGCAGTTCTTC,CASSNRRRRAAAGAPTSYNEQFF
TRBV6-2/TRBV6-3,TRBJ1-2,-,-,TGTGCCAGCAGTTACTCGGAGGTCTATGGCTACACCTTC,CASSYSEVYGYTF
TRBV19,TRBJ2-7,TRBD1,-,TGTGCCAGTAGTCCCAGGACAGGGGGCCGGGAGCAGTACTTC,CASSPRTGGREQYF
TRBV5-4,TRBJ1-2,TRBD1,few,TGTGCCAGCAGCTTAGGGACAGGAGGCTTTAGGACCTTC,CASSLGTGGFRTF
TRBV7-8,TRBJ2-1,-,-,TGTGCCAGCAGCTCCTTCTCTGTCCGCGGCTCCCGCTCCTACAATGAGCAGTTCTTC,CASSSFSVRGSRSYNEQFF
TRBV19,TRBJ1-1,-,-,TGTGCCAGTAGTATGCCCCCTGGGGGCTGGGTCACTGAAGCTTTCTTT,CASSMPPGGWVTEAFF
TRBV10-1,TRBJ1-6,TRBD1,-,TGCGCCAGCAGTGAGGACAGGGCTAATTCACCCCTCCACTTT,CASSEDRANSPLHF
TRBV19,TRBJ1-1,-,-,TGTGCCAGTACTTGGACAGCGAACACTGAAGCTTTTTTT,CASTWTANTEAFF
TRBV7-9,TRBJ1-1,-,-,TGTGCCAGCAGTCCAATCACAGGGAGCTGGAACACTGAAGCTTTCTTT,CASSPITGSWNTEAFF
TRBV6-6,TRBJ1-4,-,-,TGTGCCAGCAGTTACTACAGGGCTAATGAAAAACTGTTTTTT,CASSYYRANEKLFF
TRBV5-5,TRBJ2-7,TRBD2,-,TGTGCCAGCAGCTTGGGGCTAGCGGGAGGACCCTACGAGCAGTACTTC,CASSLGLAGGPYEQYF
TRBV27,TRBJ2-7,TRBD2,-,TGTGCCAGCAGTTGGACTAGCGGGAGTCTATACGAGCAGTACTTC,CASSWTSGSLYEQYF
TRBV10-2,TRBJ2-7,-,once,TGCGCCAGCAGTGACACTAACTACGAGCAGTACTTC,CASSDTNYEQYF
TRBV7-9,TRBJ2-1,TRBD2,-,TGTGCCAGCAGCTCCCTTATGGCGGGAGGAGGCTACAATGAGCAGTTCTTC,CASSSLMAGGGYNEQFF
TRBV28,TRBJ2-5,-,-,TGTGCCAGCAGTCTAGGGGGAGGGGGTGCACAAGAGACCCAGTACTTC,CASSLGGGGAQETQYF
TRBV7-3,TRBJ1-1,-,-,TGTGCCAGCAGCCCCCCCGCCGGACTGAGGGCTTTCTTT,CASSPPAGLRAFF